These 22 T cell receptor beta chains were all obtained from the same sample, sequenced in a study of CD8 T cells in ankylosing spondylitis. Study findings and constraints: Made up of eight highly homologous variants, a TCR beta motif appeared characteristic of ankylosing spondylitis blood.

Which antigens these TCRs recognize remains unknown. Each CDR3 protein is one row after TCRdb ran MiXCR on the 5' RACE reads. The sample carries approximately 540,000 distinct CDR3 sequences, roughly 12% recorded once. Sequencing input: blood, either unsorted or a sorted T cell fraction (not recorded which). Source of these receptors: a male donor with ankylosing spondylitis.

This clonotype has just a few counts. The genes are TRBV20-1 and TRBJ2-7; 10 bases are shared with TRBD2. CDR3 length equals 14 residues. In germline, CDR1 is DFQATT, CDR2 SNEGSKA (reference sequence). The ends lost 6 bases at V and 2 bases at J; junction bases unmatched: 7. CDR3 protein: CSAPGLAVPYEQYF. The CDR3 coding sequence is TGCAGTGCCCCAGGACTAGCGGTTCCCTACGAGCAGTACTTC.

In this sample, this clonotype turned up a few times. The chain carries TRBV2 and TRBJ2-1; possible D gene TRBD1, 5 bases. V was pared by 1 base and J by 3 bases, with 10 bases between. The CDR3 contains 15 residues. The V gene's germline CDR1 is SNHLY and CDR2 FYNNEI. The CDR3 reads CASSEDRQNYNEQFF. The CDR3 coding sequence is TGTGCCAGCAGTGAAGACAGGCAAAACTACAATGAGCAGTTCTTC.

The V and J genes are TRBV20-1 and TRBJ2-6; D is unclear. From germline, CDR1 is DFQATT and CDR2 SNEGSKA (reference sequence). This CDR3 region has 15 residues. V was cut by 2 bases and J by 0 bases, with 8 bases left in between. The CDR3 DNA follows: TGCAGTGCTAGAAGGGCTGGCTCTGGGGCCAACGTCCTGACTTTC. Its protein product is CSARRAGSGANVLTF.

The table lists this clonotype with a few counts. The chain links TRBV25-1 to TRBJ2-7; TRBD1 might be the D (5 bases). The CDR3 has 15 residues. Germline V gene data show CDR1 as MGHDK and CDR2 as SYGVNS. CDR3 nucleotides: TGTGCAAGTACCTTTTCGCAGGGATTATCCTACGAGCAGTACGTC. Encoded protein: CASTFSQGLSYEQYV.

The CDR3 here is CSARLAGDQPQHF. DNA of the CDR3: TGCAGTGCTAGATTGGCGGGTGATCAGCCCCAGCATTTT. The chain recombines TRBV20-1 with TRBJ1-5; D is unresolved. The CDR3 has 13 residues. The V end lost 2 bases, the J end lost 5 bases, and 10 bases lay between the germline ends. Germline values: CDR1 DFQATT, CDR2 SNEGSKA (reference sequence).

In this sample, this clonotype turned up many times. The chain has TRBV12-3 or TRBV12-4 and TRBJ2-2; no clear D. CDR3 size: 14 residues. The V and J ends lost 2 bases and 2 bases respectively, with 6 bases between them. The CDR3 is CASSLYLNTGELFF. Here the CDR3 DNA reads TGTGCCAGCAGTTTATATCTAAACACCGGGGAGCTGTTTTTT.

The rearrangement uses TRBV28 and TRBJ1-6; D is uncertain. There are 15 residues in the CDR3. CDR1 MDHEN and CDR2 SYDVKM come from the germline V gene. Trimming shortened V by 5 bases and J by 9 bases, and 17 bases separated the two germline ends. The CDR3 sequence: CASSPPGSAGSPLHF. CDR3 DNA: TGTGCCAGCAGTCCCCCGGGGAGCGCCGGTTCACCCCTCCACTTT.

Ten or more counts support this clonotype. The chain combines TRBV12-3 or TRBV12-4 with TRBJ2-2; D is ambiguous. V lost 7 bases and J lost 2, with 5 bases in between. CDR3 length: 12 amino acids. The CDR3 nucleotides are TGTGCCAGCAATATAAACACCGGGGAGCTGTTTTTT. As protein: CASNINTGELFF.

The chain is built from TRBV5-1 and TRBJ2-1; D gene unclear. The V gene's germline CDR1 is SGHRS and CDR2 YFSETQ. CDR3 length: 13 residues. V was trimmed by 0 bases and J by 6 bases, leaving 7 bases between them. The CDR3 protein is CASSLGSSNEQFF. The CDR3 DNA reads as TGCGCCAGCAGCTTGGGAAGTTCCAATGAGCAGTTCTTC.

This clonotype has just a few counts. The CDR3, as DNA: TGTGCCAGCTCCCAGACCACTGAAGCTTTCTTT. Its translation: CASSQTTEAFF. The genes are TRBV18 and TRBJ1-1; D uncertain. The V and J ends lost 6 bases and 4 bases respectively, with 6 bases between them. The CDR3 is made up of 11 amino acids. From germline, CDR1 is KGHSH and CDR2 LQKENI.

The chain employs TRBV15 and TRBJ1-4; D remains ambiguous. Trimming left V 1 base short and J 5 bases short, with 5 bases between. CDR1 is LNHNV, CDR2 YYDKDF, per germline (reference sequence). This CDR3 has 13 residues. The CDR3 reads CATSRATNEKLFF. CDR3 DNA sequence: TGTGCCACCAGCAGAGCCACCAATGAAAAACTGTTTTTT.

The chain is built from TRBV20-1 and TRBJ2-5; D unresolved. The germline gives CDR1 DFQATT, CDR2 SNEGSKA (reference sequence). CDR3 length: 15 residues. V lost 0 bases, J lost 0 bases, and 11 bases lay in between. The CDR3 bases are TGCAGTGCTAGAGATAGAACGGGCTACCAAGAGACCCAGTACTTC. It encodes CSARDRTGYQETQYF.

The chain links TRBV5-8 to TRBJ2-5; a weak D match, TRBD2 (7 bases). Germline loops: CDR1 SGHTS, CDR2 YDEGEE. V dropped 0 bases and J dropped 2 bases, with 11 bases sitting between them. The CDR3 sequence is 15 residues long. The CDR3: CASSLERGGQETQYF. As DNA, the CDR3 is TGTGCCAGCAGCTTGGAGAGGGGGGGACAAGAGACCCAGTACTTC.

This clonotype has more than one count but fewer than ten. The rearrangement uses TRBV3-1 and TRBJ1-2; D may be TRBD1 (6 bases). This CDR3 comprises 14 residues. Deletions cut 6 bases from V and 6 bases from J, with 17 bases between. Germline CDR1 is LGHDT and CDR2 is YNNKEL (reference sequence). The CDR3 bases are TGTGCCAGCAGTCTTAGCCGGGGGCACAATGGCTACACCTTC. This translates into CASSLSRGHNGYTF.

The V and J genes are TRBV7-9 and TRBJ2-7; 7 nucleotides align to TRBD1. This CDR3 comprises 15 residues. Germline V gene lookup returns CDR1 SEHNR and CDR2 FQNEAQ (reference sequence). Trimming cost V 4 bases and J 2 bases; bases outside gene matches: 8. The CDR3 is CASSSRDSDPYEQYF. The CDR3 DNA follows: TGTGCCAGCAGCTCCCGGGACAGCGATCCCTACGAGCAGTACTTC.

The chain joins TRBV7-9 to TRBJ2-7, with TRBD2 matching 11 bases. CDR1 SEHNR and CDR2 FQNEAQ come from the germline V gene (reference sequence). This CDR3 region has 12 residues. CDR3 sequence: CAMGTSGYEQYF. The CDR3 DNA reads as TGTGCTATGGGGACTAGCGGATACGAGCAGTACTTC.

The genes are TRBV7-2 and TRBJ2-2, with TRBD2 matching 10 bases. CDR3 length equals 17 residues. Germline V gene data show CDR1 as SGHTA and CDR2 as FQGNSA. J was trimmed by 0 bases and V by 5 bases; bases with no gene match: 6. The CDR3 is CASSPGLAETNTGELFF. In DNA, the CDR3 is TGTGCCAGCAGCCCAGGACTAGCGGAGACGAACACCGGGGAGCTGTTTTTT. The full variable domain, in which reference TRBV7-2 and TRBJ2-2 provide the parts outside the CDR3, is GAGVSQSPSNKVTEKGKDVELRCDPISGHTALYWYRQSLGQGLEFLIYFQGNSAPDKSGLPSDRFSAERTGGSVSTLTIQRTQQEDSAVYLCASSPGLAETNTGELFFGEGSRLTVL.

The chain combines TRBV5-1 with TRBJ1-1, with unresolved D. Germline-derived CDR1 and CDR2 are SGHRS and YFSETQ. The CDR3 spans 12 residues. The V gene lost 5 bases and the J gene lost 0 bases, with 5 bases spanning the gap. This CDR3 reads CASRDVNTEAFF. As DNA, the CDR3 is TGCGCCAGCAGGGATGTGAACACTGAAGCTTTCTTT.

V is TRBV7-7 and J is TRBJ2-3; TRBD2 aligns across 13 bases. Trimming cost V 1 base and J 0 bases; bases outside gene matches: 4. The CDR3 totals 18 residues. Germline V gene data show CDR1 as SSHAT and CDR2 as FNYEAQ (reference sequence). The CDR3 loop is CASSLGTSGRRSTDTQYF. The CDR3 DNA sequence: TGTGCCAGCAGCTTAGGGACTAGCGGGAGAAGGAGCACAGATACGCAGTATTTT.

This clonotype was detected many times. The chain recombines TRBV7-2 with TRBJ2-1; 9 positions agree with TRBD2. CDR3 length: 14 amino acids. After removal of 3 bases from V and 7 bases from J, the junction contained 4 bases not matched to a gene. The germline gives CDR1 SGHTA, CDR2 FQGNSA. The chain's CDR3 is CASSFIAGANEQFF. DNA for the CDR3: TGTGCCAGCAGCTTTATAGCGGGAGCTAATGAGCAGTTCTTC.

This clonotype was counted a few times. V gene TRBV7-8 combines with J gene TRBJ2-3, with 11 bases aligning to TRBD2. CDR1 SGHVS and CDR2 FQNEAQ come from the germline V gene. J was trimmed by 5 bases and V by 3 bases; bases with no gene match: 7. The CDR3 is 16 residues long. The CDR3 spells CASSFYSGREGDTQYF. The CDR3 region has the DNA TGTGCCAGCAGCTTTTATAGCGGGAGGGAAGGAGATACGCAGTATTTT. The whole variable domain, filled in from reference TRBV7-8 and TRBJ2-3, reads GAGVSQSPRYKVAKRGQDVALRCDPISGHVSLFWYQQALGQGPEFLTYFQNEAQLDKSGLPSDRFFAERPEGSVSTLKIQRTQQEDSAVYLCASSFYSGREGDTQYFGPGTRLTVL.

This clonotype was counted between two and nine times. The CDR3 is CASSLAPTGGAGNTIYF. CDR3 coding DNA: TGTGCCAGCAGCTTAGCCCCTACAGGGGGAGCTGGAAACACCATATATTTT. This chain connects TRBV7-2 to TRBJ1-3; 8 bases line up with TRBD1. The ends lost 0 bases at V and 2 bases at J; junction bases unmatched: 6. This CDR3 comprises 17 residues. Germline lookup yields CDR1 SGHTA and CDR2 FQGNSA.